This T cell receptor (beta chain) is drawn from a study of spatial heterogeneity in lung cancer. The wider study: More than eight raw reads, on average, carried each unique TCR and UMI combination. Findings and limits, study-wide: The study found that expanded intratumoral alpha and beta TCR counts tracked tumor mutation counts.

This clonotype was detected many times. Its antigen is unidentified. CDR3 length: 16 amino acids. Trimming removed 0 bases at V and 6 bases at J, with 15 bases between. Germline V gives CDR1 LNHNV, CDR2 YYDKDF (reference sequence). TCRdb recomputed calls from the 5' RACE reads with MiXCR, one row per CDR3 protein. The sample includes over 25,000 distinct CDR3 sequences, more than 5.5% of them seen just once. Stated time point: sample taken at primary tumor resection. The chain has TRBV15 and TRBJ2-4; D may be TRBD1 or TRBD2 (5 bases each). The source is a male donor with early-stage non-small cell lung cancer. Sequencing was performed on lung tumor tissue, taken at surgery. CDR3 sequence (DNA): TGTGCCACCAGCAGAGATCGGATGGGGGTGGGAAACATTCAGTACTTC. Protein: CATSRDRMGVGNIQYF.